The rows below give T cell receptor beta chains drawn from one sample of a study of blood T cell repertoires in COVID-19. Measured with immunoSEQ multiplex PCR; TCRdb has only the in-frame clones, and not every one. The table includes over 450,000 clones, around 90% detected once. The specimen sequenced was peripheral blood. All receptors derive from a woman aged 50 to 65 with COVID-19, enrolled during active disease. Each CDR3 is given with its conserved first and last residue. D genes are given only for firm matches. For some rows the clone size is stated as once, few or many, or as a class when expanded; others skip it.

length,V,size,J,D,CDR3,DNA
12,TRBV28,.,TRBJ2-1,.,CASSPSYNEQFF,TGTGCCAGCAGTCCTTCCTACAATGAGCAGTTCTTC
13,TRBV12-3/TRBV12-4,.,TRBJ1-3,.,CASRTGSGNTIYF,TGTGCCAGCCGCACGGGATCTGGAAACACCATATATTTT
15,TRBV3-1/TRBV3-2,.,TRBJ2-2,.,CASSQWGQVTGELFF,TGTGCCAGCAGCCAGTGGGGACAAGTCACCGGGGAGCTGTTTTTT
11,TRBV30,.,TRBJ2-7,.,CAWGWALEQYF,TGTGCCTGGGGGTGGGCCCTCGAGCAGTACTTC
17,TRBV28,.,TRBJ2-7,.,CASSWTPGRAGAYEQYF,TGTGCCAGCAGCTGGACACCGGGCCGGGCAGGTGCCTACGAGCAGTACTTC
16,TRBV21-1,.,TRBJ1-5,.,CASSNETGISNQPQHF,TGTGCCAGCAGCAATGAAACAGGGATAAGCAATCAGCCCCAGCATTTT
15,TRBV2,.,TRBJ2-5,TRBD1,CASSRDRGSQETQYF,TGTGCCAGCTCCCGGGACAGGGGTTCCCAAGAGACCCAGTACTTC
15,TRBV18,.,TRBJ1-4,.,CASSSQGDSAEKLFF,TGTGCCAGCTCATCGCAGGGCGACTCAGCCGAAAAACTGTTTTTT
16,TRBV2,.,TRBJ1-6,.,CASSEEGQIAIRPLHF,TGTGCCAGCAGTGAAGAGGGGCAGATAGCAATTCGACCCCTCCACTTT
13,TRBV3-1/TRBV3-2,.,TRBJ2-7,.,CASSLGVAYEQYF,TGTGCCAGCAGCCTGGGAGTTGCCTACGAGCAGTACTTC
13,TRBV19,.,TRBJ1-2,TRBD1,CASSIDRGYGYTF,TGTGCCAGTAGTATCGACAGGGGCTATGGCTACACCTTC
20,TRBV21-1,.,TRBJ1-4,.,CASSKGWGDRGGPTNEKLFF,TGTGCCAGCAGCAAAGGTTGGGGGGACAGGGGTGGGCCAACTAATGAAAAACTGTTTTTT
15,TRBV5-1,.,TRBJ2-1,.,CASSAGMSSYNEQFF,TGCGCCAGCAGCGCAGGGATGAGCTCCTACAATGAGCAGTTCTTC
15,TRBV28,.,TRBJ1-4,TRBD1,CASSLWGQEVEKLFF,TGTGCCAGCAGTTTATGGGGACAGGAGGTCGAAAAACTGTTTTTT
16,TRBV5-1,.,TRBJ2-3,TRBD2,CASSHSSGGPSDTQYF,TGCGCCAGCAGCCACTCTAGCGGGGGTCCCTCAGATACGCAGTATTTT
14,TRBV3-1/TRBV3-2,.,TRBJ2-1,.,CASSQKASYNEQFF,TGTGCCAGCAGCCAAAAGGCTAGCTACAATGAGCAGTTCTTC
15,TRBV2,.,TRBJ2-7,TRBD1,CASSLQGAPNYEQYF,TGTGCCAGCAGCTTACAGGGGGCGCCTAACTACGAGCAGTACTTC
11,TRBV30,.,TRBJ1-1,.,CAWGISTPGFF,TGTGCCTGGGGAATCTCGACTCCGGGGTTCTTT
14,TRBV6-5,.,TRBJ2-5,.,CASSYGGSRETQYF,TGTGCCAGCAGTTACGGCGGCAGCCGAGAGACCCAGTACTTC
16,TRBV4-1,.,TRBJ2-3,.,CASSQGPPSVGDTQYF,TGCGCCAGCAGCCAAGGTCCACCTTCCGTCGGGGATACGCAGTATTTT
13,TRBV7-9,.,TRBJ2-2,.,CAPELPNTGELFF,TGTGCCCCTGAGCTTCCGAACACCGGGGAGCTGTTTTTT
13,TRBV6-5,.,TRBJ1-2,.,CASSRTRDYGYTF,TGTGCCAGCAGTAGGACCAGGGACTATGGCTACACCTTC
13,TRBV5-1,.,TRBJ1-3,.,CASTNPGRNTIYF,TGCGCCAGTACTAATCCCGGGAGGAACACCATATATTTT
11,TRBV12-3/TRBV12-4,.,TRBJ1-5,.,CASSSGQPQHF,TGTGCCAGCAGTTCCGGTCAGCCCCAGCATTTT
16,TRBV5-6,.,TRBJ2-1,TRBD2,CASSLYGTSTYNEQFF,TGTGCCAGCAGCTTGTACGGGACTAGCACATACAATGAGCAGTTCTTC
14,TRBV24-1,.,TRBJ2-3,TRBD2,CATGLAGPGDTQYF,TGTGCCACCGGACTAGCGGGGCCGGGGGATACGCAGTATTTT
15,TRBV4-1,.,TRBJ1-5,TRBD1,CASSLGQGAEQPQHF,TGCGCCAGCAGCCTCGGACAGGGGGCAGAGCAGCCCCAGCATTTT
16,TRBV3-1/TRBV3-2,.,TRBJ1-6,.,CASSLGGPGGNSPLHF,TGTGCCAGCAGCCTCGGGGGGCCCGGAGGTAATTCACCCCTCCACTTT
12,TRBV20-1,few,TRBJ2-7,TRBD1,CSASVRQGSQYF,TGCAGTGCTAGTGTTCGACAGGGATCGCAGTACTTC
14,TRBV5-6,once,TRBJ2-7,TRBD2,CASSSGLAAYEQYF,TGTGCCAGCAGCTCGGGACTAGCGGCCTACGAGCAGTACTTC
15,TRBV6-6,.,TRBJ1-1,TRBD1,CASGWDSDMNTEAFF,TGTGCCAGCGGCTGGGACAGCGATATGAACACTGAAGCTTTCTTT
16,TRBV24-1,.,TRBJ2-1,TRBD1,CATSDGPLTGGKEQFF,TGTGCCACCAGTGATGGGCCTTTGACAGGGGGCAAAGAGCAGTTCTTC
13,TRBV4-1,once,TRBJ1-1,.,CASKDDSYLEAFF,TGCGCCAGCAAGGACGACAGCTACCTTGAAGCTTTCTTT
12,TRBV29-1,.,TRBJ1-2,.,CSVGTGYYGYTF,TGCAGCGTCGGAACAGGCTACTATGGCTACACCTTC
14,TRBV5-6,once,TRBJ1-3,TRBD1,CASSYGQAGNTIYF,TGTGCCAGCAGCTACGGACAGGCAGGAAACACCATATATTTT
14,TRBV5-1,.,TRBJ1-1,.,CASSLAGGPTEAFF,TGCGCCAGCAGCTTGGCCGGGGGGCCCACTGAAGCTTTCTTT
14,TRBV5-3,.,TRBJ1-6,TRBD1,CARSLDRGNSPLHF,TGTGCCAGAAGCTTAGACAGGGGTAATTCACCCCTCCACTTT
12,TRBV6-5,.,TRBJ1-2,TRBD1,CASRTGTYGYTF,TGTGCCAGCCGGACAGGGACCTATGGCTACACCTTC
15,TRBV7-9,.,TRBJ1-1,.,CASSLTGEMNTEAFF,TGTGCCAGCAGCTTGACGGGAGAGATGAACACTGAAGCTTTCTTT
14,TRBV3-1/TRBV3-2,.,TRBJ2-2,.,CASSPVHRTGELFF,TGTGCCAGCAGCCCGGTCCACCGCACCGGGGAGCTGTTTTTT
12,TRBV10-3,.,TRBJ2-7,.,CAIRDSLYEQYF,TGTGCCATCAGAGACAGTCTCTACGAGCAGTACTTC
15,TRBV6-5,.,TRBJ2-3,TRBD2,CASSPGLAVTDTQYF,TGTGCCAGCAGCCCGGGACTAGCGGTGACAGATACGCAGTATTTT
12,TRBV12-5,once,TRBJ2-5,.,CASGPDRETQYF,TGTGCTAGTGGCCCCGACAGGGAGACCCAGTACTTC
15,TRBV4-1,.,TRBJ1-2,TRBD1,CASSLRQGDNYGYTF,TGCGCCAGCAGTTTACGACAGGGGGATAACTATGGCTACACCTTC
15,TRBV30,.,TRBJ2-1,TRBD2,CAWTTPLAGWNEQFF,TGTGCCTGGACCACGCCGCTAGCGGGGTGGAATGAGCAGTTCTTC
16,TRBV7-9,.,TRBJ2-2,TRBD2,CASSQKGTSGTGELFF,TGTGCCAGCAGCCAGAAGGGGACTAGCGGTACCGGGGAGCTGTTTTTT
14,TRBV27,.,TRBJ1-2,TRBD1,CASSIGTGGSGYTF,TGTGCCAGCAGTATCGGGACAGGGGGCTCTGGCTACACCTTC
15,TRBV24-1,.,TRBJ1-1,TRBD1,CATSDSGTGLYEAFF,TGTGCCACCAGTGACTCCGGGACAGGGCTCTATGAAGCTTTCTTT
15,TRBV10-3,.,TRBJ1-4,TRBD1,CAISESGTEYEKLFF,TGTGCCATCAGTGAATCCGGGACAGAGTATGAAAAACTGTTTTTT
14,TRBV2,.,TRBJ1-5,.,CASSEGARNQPQHF,TGTGCCAGCAGTGAGGGGGCGCGAAATCAGCCCCAGCATTTT